This T cell receptor (beta chain) was found in a study of blood T cell repertoires in COVID-19 (dated by TCRdb to about 2020). Some background on the complete study: Samples covering the acute and convalescent phases of COVID-19 were provided by collaborators in the United States, Italy and Spain. The dataset comprised deeply sampled blood TCRbeta repertoires from subjects exposed to, actively infected with, or recovered from COVID-19. HLA class I and class II types, where available, came from metadata supplied by the sample provider rather than from assay-based typing. Nearly every sample came with metadata listing a de-identified subject ID, COVID-19 status, age in years and sex. The repertoires were released in a freely available public database intended as a resource for research on the immune response to SARS-CoV-2. The samples were drawn from the first 160 participants of the ongoing ImmuneRACE study and from over a thousand subjects provided by 6 global collaborators. The prospective study material was composed of cDNA or gDNA derived from T cells, B-cell-depleted T cells, or PBMCs.

The CDR3 contains 14 residues, cysteine and phenylalanine counted. Only the CDR3 DNA stays, 42 bases, in frame from base 1. Ends trimmed: V by 6 bases, J by 5 bases; bases unmatched to a gene: 7. As encoded in the germline V gene, CDR1 is SNHLY while CDR2 is FYNNEI. The collaborating institutions used their own protocols to collect whole blood in K2EDTA tubes. For TCRbeta analysis, collaborators shipped samples in one of three forms: frozen whole blood, isolated PBMCs, or DNA extracted from either of those sample types. The immunoSEQ Assay, a bias-controlled multiplex PCR, was used to amplify TCRbeta CDR3 regions from genomic DNA. Regarding the original processing steps: Nucleated cell counts per sample were estimated from amplification of reference gene primers within the assay. Sequence reads were collapsed and filtered to measure the absolute abundance of every unique TCRbeta CDR3 rearrangement. For each sample, productive Simpson clonality was calculated as the square root of Simpson's diversity index over productive rearrangements. TCRdb took over this immuneACCESS table, retaining in-frame rearrangements with V and J assigned. Such tables are incomplete; in checked studies, under half of the missing clones stem from an unresolved V gene, and the remainder is unexplained. V, J and clone size were drawn from that table, and D and trimming were deduced from the DNA. The sample contains some 200,000 clones, over 70% of them found a single time. The ten largest make up approximately 7.2% of the sample.

General study outcomes and caveats: The quantity of clinical and demographic metadata differed by source and by participant and was supplied without curation.

To note about this clone: Its recognized antigen is unknown. Within one base of it there is no much larger clone, and no base qualities were kept.

This receptor was taken from a woman aged 65 to 85 with acute or convalescent COVID-19. The chain joins TRBV2 to TRBJ1-3; 7 bases in the middle match TRBD1. Sequencing was done on a sample of peripheral blood. The CDR3 loop reads CASSQGVSRNTIYF. The DNA is as follows: TGTGCCAGCAGCCAGGGGGTATCCAGAAACACCATATATTTT.